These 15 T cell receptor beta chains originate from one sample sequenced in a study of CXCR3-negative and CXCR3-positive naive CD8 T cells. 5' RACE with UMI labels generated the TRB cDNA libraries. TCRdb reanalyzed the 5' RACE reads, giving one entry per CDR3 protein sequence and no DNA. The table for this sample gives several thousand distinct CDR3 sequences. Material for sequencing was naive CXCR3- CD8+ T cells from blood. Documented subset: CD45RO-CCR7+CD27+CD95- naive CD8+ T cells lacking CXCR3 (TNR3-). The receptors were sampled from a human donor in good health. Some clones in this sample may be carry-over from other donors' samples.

Here the CDR3 reads CASSLARVGLGSSSGANVLTF. The chain recombines TRBV12-3 or TRBV12-4 with TRBJ2-6; TCRdb's D call of TRBD2 is untestable without DNA. This CDR3 comprises 21 residues.

The CDR3 loop is CASSLVGELFF. This sequence joins TRBV11-2 and TRBJ2-2. The CDR3 is 11 amino acids. Germline loops: CDR1 SGHAT, CDR2 FQNNGV. The full variable domain, with the rest looked up from reference TRBV11-2 and TRBJ2-2, is EAGVAQSPRYKIIEKRQSVAFWCNPISGHATLYWYQQILGQGPKLLIQFQNNGVVDDSQLPKDRFSAERLKGVDSTLKIQPAKLEDSAVYLCASSLVGELFFGEGSRLTVL.

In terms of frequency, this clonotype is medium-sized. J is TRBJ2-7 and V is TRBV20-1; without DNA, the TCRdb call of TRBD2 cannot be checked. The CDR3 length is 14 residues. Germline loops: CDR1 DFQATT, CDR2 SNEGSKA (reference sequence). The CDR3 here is CSARTGTSGDEQYF.

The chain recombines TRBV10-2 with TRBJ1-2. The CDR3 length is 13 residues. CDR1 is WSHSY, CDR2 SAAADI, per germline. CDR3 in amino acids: CASSEEGFYGYTF.

Here the CDR3 reads CASSLVYGLAGYNEQFF. This rearrangement joins TRBV11-2 to TRBJ2-1; TCRdb gives TRBD2 as the D gene, but with no DNA this cannot be confirmed. This CDR3 region has 17 residues. CDR1 is SGHAT, CDR2 FQNNGV, per germline.

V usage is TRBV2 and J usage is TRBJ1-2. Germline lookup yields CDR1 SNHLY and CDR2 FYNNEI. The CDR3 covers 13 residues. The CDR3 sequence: CASSQPDTEGYTF.

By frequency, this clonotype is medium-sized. Here the CDR3 reads CSVESGRDEQFF. The genes are TRBV29-1 and TRBJ2-1; the TCRdb call, TRBD2, lacks DNA for checking. The CDR3 contains 12 residues. CDR1 SQVTM and CDR2 ANQGSEA come from the germline V gene.

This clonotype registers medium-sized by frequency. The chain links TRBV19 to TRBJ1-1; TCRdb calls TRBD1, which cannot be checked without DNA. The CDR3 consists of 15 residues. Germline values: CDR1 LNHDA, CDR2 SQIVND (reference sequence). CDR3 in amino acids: CASSMIWNPGAEAFF.

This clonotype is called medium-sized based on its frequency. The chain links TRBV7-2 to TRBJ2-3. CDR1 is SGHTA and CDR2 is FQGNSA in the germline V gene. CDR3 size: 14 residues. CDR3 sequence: CASSLDSVTDTQYF.

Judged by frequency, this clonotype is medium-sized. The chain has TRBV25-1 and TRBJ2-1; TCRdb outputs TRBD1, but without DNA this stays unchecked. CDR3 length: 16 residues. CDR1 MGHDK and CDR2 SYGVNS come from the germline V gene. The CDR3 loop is CASSGGTGRKANEQFF.

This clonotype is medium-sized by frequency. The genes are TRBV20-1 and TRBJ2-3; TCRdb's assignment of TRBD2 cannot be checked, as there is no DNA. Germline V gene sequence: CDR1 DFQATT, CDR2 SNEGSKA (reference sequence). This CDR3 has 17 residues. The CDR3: CSARDLLASGSKDTQYF.

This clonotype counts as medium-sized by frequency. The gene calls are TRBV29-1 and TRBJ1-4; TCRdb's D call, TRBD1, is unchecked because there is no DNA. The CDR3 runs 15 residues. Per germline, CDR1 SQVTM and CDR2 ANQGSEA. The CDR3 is CSVETDRANNEKLFF.

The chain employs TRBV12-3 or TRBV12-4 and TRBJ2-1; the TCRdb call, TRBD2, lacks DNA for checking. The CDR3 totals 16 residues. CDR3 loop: CASRMEGLHMRNEQFF.

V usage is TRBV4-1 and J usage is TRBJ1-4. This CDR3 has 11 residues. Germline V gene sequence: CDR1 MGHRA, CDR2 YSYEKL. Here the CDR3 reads CASSQGEKLFF.

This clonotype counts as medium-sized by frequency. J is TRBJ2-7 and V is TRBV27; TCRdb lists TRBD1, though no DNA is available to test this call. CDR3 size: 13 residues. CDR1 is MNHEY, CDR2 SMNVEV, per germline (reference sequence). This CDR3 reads CASSLQGAYEQYF.